What follows are 25 T cell receptor beta chains derived from one specimen sequenced in a study of shared clonotypes between healthy human individuals. Here immunoSEQ multiplex PCR was the method, and the copy in TCRdb shows in-frame clones only, minus some. The sample yields nearly 600,000 clones, 95% seen once. As defined, naive CD8 cells were CD45RO-negative and positively selected for CCR7, with terminally differentiated effector memory CD45RA+ cells excluded. Source material: naive CD8+ T cells sorted from blood. Every receptor here comes from a woman aged 30 to 39 in good health.

About this clone itself: At the DNA level, this CDR3 is encoded by other sequences in the same sample as well. This sequence joins TRBV5-1 and TRBJ2-5; no clear D gene. Gene TRBJ2-7 matches the end of the DNA better, so the J call may be wrong. CDR1 SGHRS and CDR2 YFSETQ come from the germline V gene. The CDR3 runs to 11 residues. This CDR3 reads CASSLGYEQYF. CDR3 nucleotide sequence: TGCGCCAGCAGCTTGGGGTACGAGCAGTACTTC.

This clone was picked up one time. The chain recombines TRBV9 with TRBJ2-7; 7 bases map to TRBD1. The CDR3 contains 15 residues. Germline V gene data show CDR1 as SGDLS and CDR2 as YYNGEE. V dropped 4 bases and J dropped 2; count of bases not matched to a gene: 9. CDR3 amino acids: CASSPRTGETYEQYF. CDR3 nucleotides: TGTGCCAGCAGCCCCCGGACAGGTGAAACCTACGAGCAGTACTTC.

The chain has TRBV27 and TRBJ1-2; the D is unclear. Per germline, CDR1 MNHEY and CDR2 SMNVEV (reference sequence). The CDR3 consists of 13 residues. Trimming shortened V by 4 bases and J by 4 bases, and 10 bases separated the two germline ends. The CDR3 nucleotides are TGTGCCAGCAGTTATGGGTTCGGCTATGGCTACACCTTC. It specifies CASSYGFGYGYTF.

The chain has TRBV11-2 and TRBJ1-2; D is unclear. The CDR3 is 15 amino acids. The V gene lost 0 bases and the J gene lost 3 bases, with 11 bases spanning the gap. The germline gives CDR1 SGHAT, CDR2 FQNNGV. The CDR3 sequence is CASSLDEDLYYGYTF. The CDR3 DNA sequence: TGTGCCAGCAGCTTAGACGAGGATTTATACTATGGCTACACCTTC.

CDR3 bases: TGTGCCAGCAGTTTAACAGGGCGCGGCACTGAAGCTTTCTTT. Translated, it gives CASSLTGRGTEAFF. This chain uses TRBV28 with TRBJ1-1, with D possibly matching TRBD1 (6 bases). Germline V gene lookup returns CDR1 MDHEN and CDR2 SYDVKM. The CDR3 totals 14 residues. Between the trimmed V and J ends, which lost 2 bases and 4 bases, there was a span of 11 bases.

The chain uses TRBV9 and TRBJ2-7; D might be TRBD1 (5 bases). The CDR3 contains 11 residues. Germline loops: CDR1 SGDLS, CDR2 YYNGEE. Between the trimmed V and J ends, which lost 4 bases and 6 bases, there was a span of 8 bases. CDR3 amino acids: CASSRGSEQYF. CDR3 bases: TGTGCCAGCAGCAGGGGTTCCGAGCAGTACTTC.

As DNA, the CDR3 is TGTGCCAGCAGCGCAAGACAGGGAAACCAAGAGACCCAGTACTTC. Encoded protein: CASSARQGNQETQYF. This chain connects TRBV9 to TRBJ2-5; 7 bases agree with TRBD1. The V gene's germline CDR1 is SGDLS and CDR2 YYNGEE. This CDR3 spans 15 amino acids. Trimming took 3 bases from V and 0 from J; bases not matched to a gene: 5.

The chain combines TRBV19 with TRBJ1-1; 9 nucleotides line up with TRBD1. The V segment lost 5 bases and the J segment 7 bases; nucleotides outside the gene matches: 14. Germline V gives CDR1 LNHDA, CDR2 SQIVND (reference sequence). CDR3 size: 16 residues. The CDR3 sequence: CASSQRETGGLHEAFF. In DNA form, the CDR3 reads TGTGCCAGTAGTCAGAGAGAGACAGGGGGACTTCATGAAGCTTTCTTT.

For this clone: The identical CDR3 is also encoded by other nucleotide sequences in the sample. V usage is TRBV29-1 and J usage is TRBJ2-7, with D unclear. The CDR3 is 12 amino acids. Trimming took 0 bases from V and 4 from J, leaving 7 bases between them. CDR1 is SQVTM, CDR2 ANQGSEA, per germline. The CDR3 sequence: CSVEEGSYEQYF. The CDR3 DNA reads as TGCAGCGTTGAAGAGGGGTCTTACGAGCAGTACTTC.

This chain uses TRBV27 with TRBJ2-1; 7 nucleotides align to TRBD2. This CDR3 region has 15 residues. The J segment lost 6 bases and the V segment lost 2 bases, leaving 7 bases of the junction unmatched. Germline CDR1 and CDR2: MNHEY and SMNVEV (reference sequence). This chain's CDR3 is CASSLKGGRGNEQFF. CDR3 in DNA: TGTGCCAGCAGTTTAAAGGGCGGGAGAGGCAATGAGCAGTTCTTC.

This clone was recorded only once. This chain uses TRBV25-1 with TRBJ1-6, with a possible D match to TRBD1 (6 bases). Germline CDR1 is MGHDK and CDR2 is SYGVNS. The CDR3 consists of 13 residues. Between the trimmed V and J ends, which lost 8 bases and 10 bases, there was a span of 15 bases. CDR3 sequence: CASGGQGWSPLHF. CDR3 sequence (DNA): TGTGCCAGCGGGGGGCAGGGATGGTCACCCCTCCACTTT. Variable domain in full (rest from reference TRBV25-1 and TRBJ1-6): EADIYQTPRYLVIGTGKKITLECSQTMGHDKMYWYQQDPGMELHLIHYSYGVNSTEKGDLSSESTVSRIRTEHFPLTLESARPSHTSQYLCASGGQGWSPLHFGNGTRLTVT.

V and J are TRBV4-1 and TRBJ2-7; D is ambiguous. The germline CDR1 and CDR2 sequences are MGHRA and YSYEKL. V shed 1 base and J shed 3 bases, with 13 bases lying between them. The CDR3 has 15 amino acids. The CDR3 spells CASSQGATLIYEQYF. CDR3 sequence (DNA): TGCGCCAGCAGCCAAGGCGCGACACTGATCTACGAGCAGTACTTC.

The chain couples TRBV4-1 to TRBJ2-2; 7 bases fit TRBD1. V was clipped by 3 bases and J by 2 bases; unmatched bases: 3. The germline gives CDR1 MGHRA, CDR2 YSYEKL. The CDR3 is 15 residues long. The CDR3 here is CASSHRQGNTGELFF. CDR3 coding DNA: TGCGCCAGCAGCCATAGACAGGGAAACACCGGGGAGCTGTTTTTT.

The chain uses TRBV15 and TRBJ2-7, with D perhaps TRBD2 (6 bases). Germline CDR1 reads LNHNV; CDR2 reads YYDKDF (reference sequence). This CDR3 region has 15 residues. The V gene lost 0 bases and the J gene lost 3 bases, with 12 bases spanning the gap. CDR3: CATSRDMGRDYEQYF. The CDR3 region has the DNA TGTGCCACCAGCAGAGATATGGGGCGGGACTACGAGCAGTACTTC.

The chain recombines TRBV7-9 with TRBJ1-4, with D perhaps matching TRBD1 (6 bases). V lost 1 base, J lost 7 bases, and 16 bases lay in between. CDR1 SEHNR and CDR2 FQNEAQ come from the germline V gene (reference sequence). The CDR3 loop spans 16 amino acids. The CDR3 nucleotides are TGTGCCAGCAGCTTAGTTTCGGGGGCCCTCGGTGAAAAACTGTTTTTT. It specifies CASSLVSGALGEKLFF.

The rearrangement uses TRBV6-1 and TRBJ2-7; 9 positions match TRBD2. This CDR3 is built from 13 residues. Germline V gene data show CDR1 as MNHNS and CDR2 as SASEGT. The CDR3 sequence is CAFAGGPTYEQYF. The CDR3 bases are TGTGCTTTCGCGGGAGGGCCTACCTACGAGCAGTACTTC.

This clone has a single count. The same CDR3 arises from other DNA sequences in this sample as well. The rearrangement uses TRBV27 and TRBJ2-5; 11 positions match TRBD2. Trimming at V came to 5 bases and at J to 5 bases, leaving 7 bases not matched to a gene. The germline V gene has CDR1 MNHEY and CDR2 SMNVEV (reference sequence). The CDR3 loop spans 15 amino acids. The CDR3 spells CASSPGTSGRETQYF. The CDR3 DNA reads as TGTGCCAGCAGTCCTGGGACTAGCGGTCGGGAGACCCAGTACTTC.

The CDR3 sequence is CASSLTTRYEQYF. The CDR3 coding sequence is TGTGCCAGCAGTCTAACAACACGCTACGAGCAGTACTTC. The J gene is TRBJ2-7, the V gene TRBV28, with no clear D. Trimming left V 5 bases short and J 3 bases short, with 11 bases between. Looked up from germline, CDR1 is MDHEN and CDR2 is SYDVKM. CDR3 length: 13 residues.

The chain carries TRBV7-9 and TRBJ2-2, with TRBD2 matching 8 bases. CDR3 length: 18 residues. In germline, CDR1 is SEHNR, CDR2 FQNEAQ (reference sequence). V gave up 5 bases and J gave up 3 bases; unmatched junction bases: 14. In DNA form, the CDR3 reads TGTGCCAGCAGCGGACGACTAGCGCGAGAAGGGGACACCGGGGAGCTGTTTTTT. Protein sequence: CASSGRLAREGDTGELFF. The variable domain in full, completed from reference TRBV7-9 and TRBJ2-2, reads DTGVSQNPRHKITKRGQNVTFRCDPISEHNRLYWYRQTLGQGPEFLTYFQNEAQLEKSRLLSDRFSAERPKGSFSTLEIQRTEQGDSAMYLCASSGRLAREGDTGELFFGEGSRLTVL.

V usage is TRBV2 and J usage is TRBJ2-7; 8 bases are shared with TRBD2. Germline V gene data show CDR1 as SNHLY and CDR2 as FYNNEI. V lost 5 bases and J lost 3; bases outside the gene matches: 12. This CDR3 region has 16 residues. The CDR3 loop reads CASSWSREGRYYEQYF. The DNA of the CDR3 is TGTGCCAGCAGTTGGAGCCGGGAGGGCAGGTACTACGAGCAGTACTTC.

The chain is built from TRBV4-1 and TRBJ2-7; 10 nucleotides line up with TRBD1. The CDR3 has 17 residues. The V segment lost 4 bases and the J segment 2 bases; nucleotides outside the gene matches: 11. Germline CDR1 is MGHRA and CDR2 is YSYEKL. The CDR3 loop is CASSPPGQGIGPYEQYF. CDR3 DNA: TGCGCCAGCAGCCCTCCGGGACAGGGGATCGGACCCTACGAGCAGTACTTC.

The chain uses TRBV29-1 and TRBJ2-2; 8 bases align to TRBD2. Per the germline V gene, CDR1 is SQVTM and CDR2 is ANQGSEA. This CDR3 has 15 amino acids. After removal of 7 bases from V and 7 bases from J, the junction contained 14 bases not matched to a gene. This chain's CDR3 is CSADSAKREYGELFF. The CDR3, as DNA: TGCAGCGCTGATTCGGCAAAGCGGGAGTACGGGGAGCTGTTTTTT.

This chain connects TRBV5-8 to TRBJ2-5; TRBD2 matches 10 bases. This CDR3 has 17 amino acids. Germline assignment: CDR1 SGHTS and CDR2 YDEGEE. V was clipped by 0 bases and J by 0 bases; unmatched bases: 5. DNA for the CDR3: TGTGCCAGCAGCTTGGCCCTGGGACTAGCGTACCAAGAGACCCAGTACTTC. This sequence encodes CASSLALGLAYQETQYF.

The V call is TRBV13, the J call TRBJ2-7; TRBD1 or TRBD2 may be the D gene (6 bases each). Trimming left V 1 base short and J 7 bases short, with 11 bases between. The length of the CDR3 is 13 residues. The V gene's germline CDR1 is PRHDT and CDR2 FYEKMQ (reference sequence). DNA of the CDR3: TGTGCCAGCAGCTTAGAGGGGGGAGGAGAGCAGTACTTC. Protein sequence: CASSLEGGGEQYF.

This chain connects TRBV19 to TRBJ2-3; 16 bases agree with TRBD2. The germline V gene encodes CDR1 LNHDA and CDR2 SQIVND (reference sequence). CDR3 size: 19 residues. V lost 6 bases, J lost 0 bases, and 9 bases stayed unmatched. DNA of the CDR3: TGTGCCAGTAGGCCGGGACTAGCGGGAGGGCCCTATAGCACAGATACGCAGTATTTT. Its protein product is CASRPGLAGGPYSTDTQYF. The complete variable domain, with remaining parts taken from reference TRBV19 and TRBJ2-3, reads DGGITQSPKYLFRKEGQNVTLSCEQNLNHDAMYWYRQDPGQGLRLIYYSQIVNDFQKGDIAEGYSVSREKKESFPLTVTSAQKNPTAFYLCASRPGLAGGPYSTDTQYFGPGTRLTVL.